This is a list of T cell receptor beta chains from one sample in a study of cytomegalovirus exposure and HLA in healthy donors. The data were produced by immunoSEQ multiplex PCR, yet TCRdb's version contains in-frame clones alone and is incomplete. The data contain some 210,000 clones, roughly 84% of them singletons. Sequenced input: PBMCs. These receptors were taken from a woman between 18 and 29 years old in good health and CMV-seropositive. Each CDR3 is given with its conserved first and last residue. D genes are given only for firm matches. Clone size is not always given. Where it is, it says once, few, many or a class for expanded clones.

v_call	j_call	d_call	clone_size	cdr3_nt	cdr3_aa
TRBV19	TRBJ2-2	NA	NA	TGTGCCAGTAGTCCCCGGACATTGTGGACCGGGGAGCTGTTTTTT	CASSPRTLWTGELFF
TRBV10-3	TRBJ2-7	TRBD1	NA	TGTGCCATCAATGGACAGGGAGCCGACTACGAGCAGTACTTC	CAINGQGADYEQYF
TRBV7-9	TRBJ1-1	NA	NA	TGTGCCAGCAGCGACGATCAGACAGGGAACACTGAAGCTTTCTTT	CASSDDQTGNTEAFF
TRBV27	TRBJ1-5	TRBD1	NA	TGTGCCAGCAGTGTACAGGGGAATCAGCCCCAGCATTTT	CASSVQGNQPQHF
TRBV7-3	TRBJ2-1	NA	NA	TGTGCCAGCAGCTTAACAAGTAGCGGAGGATCCTACAATGAGCAGTTCTTC	CASSLTSSGGSYNEQFF
TRBV27	TRBJ2-7	TRBD2	NA	TGTGCCAGCAGTACGGGGGGACGTGAGCAGTACTTC	CASSTGGREQYF
TRBV27	TRBJ2-7	TRBD2	NA	TGTGCCAGCAGTTTATCGAAGCGGGGGTCTAGGAACGAGCAGTACTTC	CASSLSKRGSRNEQYF
TRBV4-1	TRBJ2-5	TRBD1	once	TGCGCCAGCAGCCGTGACAGGGGTCAAGAGACCCAGTACTTC	CASSRDRGQETQYF
TRBV28	TRBJ2-7	TRBD2	NA	TGTGCCAGCAGTCCCCCGACTAGCGGGAGACTGTACGAGCAGTACTTC	CASSPPTSGRLYEQYF
TRBV14	TRBJ2-7	TRBD1	NA	TGTGCCAGCAGCCTGGGGACAGTCTACGCTGGGCAGTACTTC	CASSLGTVYAGQYF
TRBV27	TRBJ2-1	NA	NA	TGTGCCAGCTCAAGGTTGCCAGCGGCGACATACAATGAGCAGTTCTTC	CASSRLPAATYNEQFF
TRBV4-1	TRBJ1-2	TRBD1	once	TGCGCCAGCAGCCGATCGGGACAGGATGGCTACACCTTC	CASSRSGQDGYTF
TRBV30	TRBJ2-1	TRBD2	NA	TGTGCCTGGAGTAGACTAGCGGGAGGGGTCAATGAGCAGTTCTTC	CAWSRLAGGVNEQFF
TRBV5-1	TRBJ2-1	TRBD2	NA	TGCGCCAGCAGCTCCCTACTAGCGAATGAGCAGTTCTTC	CASSSLLANEQFF
TRBV28	TRBJ1-2	NA	NA	TGTGCCAGCAGTTTATGGTTAAATGGCTACACCTTC	CASSLWLNGYTF
TRBV5-4	TRBJ1-3	NA	NA	TGTGCCAGCAGCTTGGACAGGACCTCTGGAAACACCATATATTTT	CASSLDRTSGNTIYF
TRBV29-1	TRBJ2-5	TRBD1	NA	TGCAGCGGGGGGAACAGGGGGACGGAGACCCAGTACTTC	CSGGNRGTETQYF
TRBV5-1	TRBJ2-1	TRBD2	NA	TGCGCCAGCAGCTTAGTGGGACTAGCGGGGACAGGCTCCTACAATGAGCAGTTCTTC	CASSLVGLAGTGSYNEQFF
TRBV6-5	TRBJ1-1	NA	NA	TGTGCCAGCTCCCAGGGCAGGAACACTGAAGCTTTCTTT	CASSQGRNTEAFF
TRBV27	TRBJ2-1	TRBD2	NA	TGTGCCAGCAGTTTAGCGGGGACTAGCAATGAGCAGTTCTTC	CASSLAGTSNEQFF
TRBV19	TRBJ1-5	NA	NA	TGTGCCAGTAGTATCTCACAGGCCCATGGGCAGCCCCAGCATTTT	CASSISQAHGQPQHF
TRBV28	TRBJ2-7	NA	NA	TGTGCCAGCAGTTTAACGGTTTACGAGCAGTACTTC	CASSLTVYEQYF
TRBV2	TRBJ2-1	TRBD2	once	TGTGCCAGCAATATAGCGGGAGCGGCCTACAATGAGCAGTTCTTC	CASNIAGAAYNEQFF
TRBV2	TRBJ2-2	TRBD2	once	TGTGCCTTTAGGTCACGCGGGAGGGGGGCCGGGGAGCTGTTTTTT	CAFRSRGRGAGELFF
TRBV28	TRBJ2-3	TRBD2	NA	TGTGCCAGCAGGGGTAGGCTAGCGGGAGTATCAGATACGCAGTATTTT	CASRGRLAGVSDTQYF